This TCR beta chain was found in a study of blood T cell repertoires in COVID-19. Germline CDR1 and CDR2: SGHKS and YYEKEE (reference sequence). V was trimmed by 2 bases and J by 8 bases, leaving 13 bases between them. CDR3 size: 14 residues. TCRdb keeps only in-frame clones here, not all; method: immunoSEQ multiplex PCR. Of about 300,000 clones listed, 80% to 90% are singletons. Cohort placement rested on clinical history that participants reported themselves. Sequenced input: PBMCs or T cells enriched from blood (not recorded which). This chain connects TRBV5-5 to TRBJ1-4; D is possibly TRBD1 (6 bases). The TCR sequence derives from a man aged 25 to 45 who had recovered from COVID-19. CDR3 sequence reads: CASSFGTLVEKLFF. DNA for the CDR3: TGTGCCAGCAGCTTCGGGACACTGGTGGAAAAACTGTTTTTT.